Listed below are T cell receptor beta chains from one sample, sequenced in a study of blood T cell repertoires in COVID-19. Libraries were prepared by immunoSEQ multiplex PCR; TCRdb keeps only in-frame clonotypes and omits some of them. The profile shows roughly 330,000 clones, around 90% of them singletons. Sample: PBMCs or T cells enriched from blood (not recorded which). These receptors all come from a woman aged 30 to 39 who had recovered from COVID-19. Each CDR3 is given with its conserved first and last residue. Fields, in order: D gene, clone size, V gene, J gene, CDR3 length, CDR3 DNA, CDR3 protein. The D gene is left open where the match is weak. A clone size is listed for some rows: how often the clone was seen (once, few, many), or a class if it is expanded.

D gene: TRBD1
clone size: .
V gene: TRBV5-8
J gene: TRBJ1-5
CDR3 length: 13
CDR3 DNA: TGTGCCAGCAGCCCGGACAGGGGACAGCCCCAGCATTTT
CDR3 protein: CASSPDRGQPQHF

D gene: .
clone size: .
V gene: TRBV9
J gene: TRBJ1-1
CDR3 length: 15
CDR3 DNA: TGTGCCAGCAGCGTAGCGCCAGTGGCTAACACTGAAGCTTTCTTT
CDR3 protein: CASSVAPVANTEAFF

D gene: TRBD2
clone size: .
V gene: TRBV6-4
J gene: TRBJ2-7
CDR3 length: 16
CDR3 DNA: TGTGCCAGCAGTGACTCCCGGGGGGGAGCCTGCCACGAGCAGTACTTC
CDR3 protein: CASSDSRGGACHEQYF

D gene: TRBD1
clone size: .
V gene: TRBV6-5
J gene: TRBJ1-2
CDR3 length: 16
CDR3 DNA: TGTGCCAGCAGTTACTCAAGGACAGGGCTCTCTGATGGCTACACCTTC
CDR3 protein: CASSYSRTGLSDGYTF

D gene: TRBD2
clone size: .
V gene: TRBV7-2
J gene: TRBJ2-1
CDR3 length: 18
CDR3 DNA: TGTGCCAGCAGCTTAGAAACTAGCGGGGGACTCCCCTACAATGAGCAGTTCTTC
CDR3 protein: CASSLETSGGLPYNEQFF

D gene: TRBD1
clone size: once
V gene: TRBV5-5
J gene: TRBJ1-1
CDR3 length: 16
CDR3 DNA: TGTGCCAGCAGCGGGGGTTTAGGACAGGGATCCACTGAAGCTTTCTTT
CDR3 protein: CASSGGLGQGSTEAFF

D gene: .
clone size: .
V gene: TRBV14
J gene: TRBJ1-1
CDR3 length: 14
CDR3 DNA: TGTGCCAGCAGCCAGGAGACAGTCAACACTGAAGCTTTCTTT
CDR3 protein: CASSQETVNTEAFF

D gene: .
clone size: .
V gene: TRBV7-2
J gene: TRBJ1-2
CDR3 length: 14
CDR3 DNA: TGTGCCAGCAGCCCCTGGACGGGGTCCTATGGCTACACCTTC
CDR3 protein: CASSPWTGSYGYTF

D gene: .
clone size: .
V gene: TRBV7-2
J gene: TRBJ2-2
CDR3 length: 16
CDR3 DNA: TGTGCCAGCAGCTTAGTTAGAGTATTAAACACCGGGGAGCTGTTTTTT
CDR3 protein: CASSLVRVLNTGELFF

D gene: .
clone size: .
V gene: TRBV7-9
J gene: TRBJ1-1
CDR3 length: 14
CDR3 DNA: TGTGCCAGCAGCTTCTTGGGACTGGACACTGAAGCTTTCTTT
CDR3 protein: CASSFLGLDTEAFF

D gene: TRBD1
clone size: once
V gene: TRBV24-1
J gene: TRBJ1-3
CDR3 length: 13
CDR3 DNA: TGTGCCACCTACAGGGGGCTTGTCGGCACCATATATTTT
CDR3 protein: CATYRGLVGTIYF

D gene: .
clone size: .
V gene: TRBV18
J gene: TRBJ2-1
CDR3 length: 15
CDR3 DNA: TGTGCCAGCTCCGTCGGACAGAGCTCCTACAATGAGCAGTTCTTC
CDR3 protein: CASSVGQSSYNEQFF

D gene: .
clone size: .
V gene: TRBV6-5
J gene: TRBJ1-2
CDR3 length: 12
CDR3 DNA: TGTGCCAGCATAAGGGGTTCGTTAGGCTACACCTTC
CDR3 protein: CASIRGSLGYTF